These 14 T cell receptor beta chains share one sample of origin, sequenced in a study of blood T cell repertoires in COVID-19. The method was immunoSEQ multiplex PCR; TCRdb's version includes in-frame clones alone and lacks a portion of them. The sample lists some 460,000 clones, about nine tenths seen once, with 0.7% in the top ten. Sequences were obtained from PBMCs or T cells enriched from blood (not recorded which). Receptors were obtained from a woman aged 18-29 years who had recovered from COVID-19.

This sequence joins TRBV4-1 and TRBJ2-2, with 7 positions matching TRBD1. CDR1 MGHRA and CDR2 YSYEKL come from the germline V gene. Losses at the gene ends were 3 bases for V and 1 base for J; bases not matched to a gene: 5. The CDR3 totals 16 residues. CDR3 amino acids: CASSHLRTGNTGELFF. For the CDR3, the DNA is TGCGCCAGCAGCCACCTTCGGACAGGGAACACCGGGGAGCTGTTTTTT.

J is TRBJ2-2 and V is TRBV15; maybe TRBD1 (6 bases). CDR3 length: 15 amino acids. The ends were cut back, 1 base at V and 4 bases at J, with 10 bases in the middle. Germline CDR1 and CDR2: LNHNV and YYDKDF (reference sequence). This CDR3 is CATSRVGGSTGELFF. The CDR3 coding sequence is TGTGCCACCAGCAGAGTAGGGGGTAGCACCGGGGAGCTGTTTTTT.

The CDR3 loop reads CASTPGQANTEAFF. CDR3 bases: TGTGCCAGCACCCCGGGACAGGCGAACACTGAAGCTTTCTTT. The chain joins TRBV9 to TRBJ1-1; 8 bases map to TRBD1. V trimming: 6 bases; J trimming: 1 base; junction bases outside the gene matches: 5. Germline loops: CDR1 SGDLS, CDR2 YYNGEE. The CDR3 consists of 14 residues.

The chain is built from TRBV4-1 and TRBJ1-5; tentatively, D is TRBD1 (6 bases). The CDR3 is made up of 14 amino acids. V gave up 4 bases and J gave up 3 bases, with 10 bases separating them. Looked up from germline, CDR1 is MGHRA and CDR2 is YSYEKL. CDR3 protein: CASSLTGINQPQHF. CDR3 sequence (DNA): TGCGCCAGCAGCCTCACAGGGATCAATCAGCCCCAGCATTTT.

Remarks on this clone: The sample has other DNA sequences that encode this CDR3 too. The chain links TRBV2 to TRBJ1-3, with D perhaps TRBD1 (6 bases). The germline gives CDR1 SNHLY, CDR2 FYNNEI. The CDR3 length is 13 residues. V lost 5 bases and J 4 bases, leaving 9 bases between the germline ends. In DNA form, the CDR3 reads TGTGCCAGCAGTACCGGACAGGGAAACACCATATATTTT. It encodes CASSTGQGNTIYF.

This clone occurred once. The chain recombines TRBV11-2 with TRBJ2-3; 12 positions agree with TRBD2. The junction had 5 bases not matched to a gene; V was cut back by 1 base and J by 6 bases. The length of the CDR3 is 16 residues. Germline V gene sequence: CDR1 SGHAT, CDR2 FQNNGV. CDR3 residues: CASSLALAGGVDTQYF. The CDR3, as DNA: TGTGCCAGCAGCTTAGCCCTAGCGGGGGGGGTGGATACGCAGTATTTT.

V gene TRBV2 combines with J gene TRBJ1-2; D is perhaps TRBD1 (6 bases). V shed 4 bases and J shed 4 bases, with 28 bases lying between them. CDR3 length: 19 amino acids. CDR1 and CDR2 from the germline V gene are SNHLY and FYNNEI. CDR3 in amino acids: CASSVPDRSSSIPLYGYTF. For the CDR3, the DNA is TGTGCCAGCAGTGTCCCCGACAGGTCTAGCTCTATACCGCTCTATGGCTACACCTTC.

The CDR3: CASSLAPGEPTNEKLFF. The CDR3 DNA reads as TGTGCCAGCAGTTTAGCCCCGGGAGAACCAACTAATGAAAAACTGTTTTTT. The chain combines TRBV28 with TRBJ1-4, with D uncertain. The CDR3 has 17 residues. V was cut by 2 bases and J by 0 bases, with 13 bases left in between. Germline CDR1 is MDHEN and CDR2 is SYDVKM.

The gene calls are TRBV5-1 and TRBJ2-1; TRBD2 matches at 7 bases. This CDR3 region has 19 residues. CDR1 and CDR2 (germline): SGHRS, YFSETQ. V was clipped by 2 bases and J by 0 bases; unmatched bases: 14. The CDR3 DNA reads TGCGCCAGCAGCTTTGGACGGGGACTAAACCTAGGCTCCTACAATGAGCAGTTCTTC. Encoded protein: CASSFGRGLNLGSYNEQFF.

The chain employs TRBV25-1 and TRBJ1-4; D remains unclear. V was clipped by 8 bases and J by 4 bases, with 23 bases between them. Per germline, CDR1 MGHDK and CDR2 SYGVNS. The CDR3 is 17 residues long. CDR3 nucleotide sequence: TGTGCCAGCCAAAGTTCCCGAGGGTCTTCGGATAATGAAAAACTGTTTTTT. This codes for CASQSSRGSSDNEKLFF.

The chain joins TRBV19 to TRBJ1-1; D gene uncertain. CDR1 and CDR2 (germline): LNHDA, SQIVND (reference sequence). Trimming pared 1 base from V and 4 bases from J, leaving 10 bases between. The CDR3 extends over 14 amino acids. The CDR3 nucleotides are TGTGCCAGTAGTATAGGCGGCGTTGGCACTGAAGCTTTCTTT. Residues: CASSIGGVGTEAFF.

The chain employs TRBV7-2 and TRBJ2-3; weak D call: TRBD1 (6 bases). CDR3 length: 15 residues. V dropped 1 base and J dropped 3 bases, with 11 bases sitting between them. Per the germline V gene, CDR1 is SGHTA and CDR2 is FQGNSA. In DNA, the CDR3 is TGTGCCAGCAGCTTAGGAGGGGACACGACAGATACGCAGTATTTT. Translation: CASSLGGDTTDTQYF.

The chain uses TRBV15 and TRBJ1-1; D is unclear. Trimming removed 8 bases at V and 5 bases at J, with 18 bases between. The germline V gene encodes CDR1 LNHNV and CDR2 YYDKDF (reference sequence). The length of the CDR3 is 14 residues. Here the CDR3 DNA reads TGTGCCACCGAAACCGGGTTCCCTCGTACTGAAGCTTTCTTT. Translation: CATETGFPRTEAFF.

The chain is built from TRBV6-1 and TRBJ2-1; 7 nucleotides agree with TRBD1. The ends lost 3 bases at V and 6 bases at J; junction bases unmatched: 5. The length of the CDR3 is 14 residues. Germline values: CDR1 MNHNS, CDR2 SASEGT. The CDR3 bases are TGTGCCAGCAGTGAGGGGTACAGGGGCAATGAGCAGTTCTTC. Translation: CASSEGYRGNEQFF.